The next 26 T cell receptor beta chains were all read from a single sample in a study of control samples from healthy donors and cancer patients. Sequencing used immunoSEQ multiplex PCR; TCRdb keeps in-frame clones, though not all of them. The data contain some 95,000 clones, roughly three quarters of them seen just once; the ten biggest clones take up more than 9%. Material for sequencing was blood. Every receptor here comes from a woman in her thirties in good health.

This clone was seen a few times. CDR3 region: CSVPGQGYTEAFF. CDR3 nucleotides: TGCAGCGTTCCGGGACAGGGGTACACTGAAGCTTTCTTT. V gene TRBV29-1 combines with J gene TRBJ1-1; the match to TRBD1 covers 10 bases. Germline lookup yields CDR1 SQVTM and CDR2 ANQGSEA. This CDR3 has 13 amino acids. V was pared by 5 bases and J by 3 bases, with 3 bases of the junction left unmatched.

The gene calls are TRBV19 and TRBJ1-2; D unclear. V was pared by 0 bases and J by 2 bases, with 7 bases between. The CDR3 extends over 14 amino acids. In germline, CDR1 is LNHDA, CDR2 SQIVND (reference sequence). Here the CDR3 reads CASSIDDGNYGYTF. The CDR3, as DNA: TGTGCCAGTAGTATAGATGACGGAAACTATGGCTACACCTTC.

The V call is TRBV6-5, the J call TRBJ2-1; 7 bases align to TRBD1. J was trimmed by 4 bases and V by 7 bases; bases with no gene match: 10. The germline V gene encodes CDR1 MNHEY and CDR2 SVGAGI. The CDR3 length is 15 residues. The CDR3 here is CASTSSDRRYNEQFF. The CDR3 bases are TGTGCCAGCACCTCCTCGGACAGGAGATACAATGAGCAGTTCTTC.

CDR3 sequence (DNA): TGTGCCAGCAGCTTAGTAGCAGACAATTCACCCCTCCACTTT. Protein product: CASSLVADNSPLHF. The chain links TRBV7-3 to TRBJ1-6; D is unresolved. The germline CDR1 and CDR2 sequences are SGHTA and FQGTGA. Trimming removed 2 bases from V and 7 bases from J, with 9 bases in between. The CDR3 has 14 amino acids.

This sequence joins TRBV6-6 and TRBJ1-6; D gene unclear. Looked up from germline, CDR1 is MNHNY and CDR2 is SVGAGI (reference sequence). The CDR3 is made up of 14 amino acids. Trimming shortened V by 4 bases and J by 4 bases, and 8 bases separated the two germline ends. The CDR3 bases are TGTGCCAGCAGTTTGGCGGGTTATAATTCACCCCTCCACTTT. Its translation is CASSLAGYNSPLHF.

This chain uses TRBV29-1 with TRBJ2-7; D is possibly TRBD1 (6 bases). The CDR3 covers 12 residues. Germline V lookup: CDR1 SQVTM, CDR2 ANQGSEA. The V gene lost 5 bases and the J gene lost 0 bases, with 8 bases spanning the gap. The CDR3 loop reads CSVTGSSYEQYF. In nucleotides, the CDR3 is TGCAGCGTTACAGGGAGCTCCTACGAGCAGTACTTC.

This clone was counted a few times. In nucleotides, the CDR3 is TGTGCCAGCAGTCCTGGCGTCGGGGAGCTGTTTTTT. Its protein is CASSPGVGELFF. The J gene is TRBJ2-2, the V gene TRBV2, with D hard to call. Germline V gene lookup returns CDR1 SNHLY and CDR2 FYNNEI. CDR3 size: 12 residues. V dropped 5 bases and J dropped 7 bases, with 8 bases sitting between them.

This clone has a count of ten or more. This chain joins TRBV7-9 and TRBJ2-5; D gene ambiguous. Germline CDR1 and CDR2: SEHNR and FQNEAQ (reference sequence). This CDR3 is 12 amino acids long. V lost 0 bases and J 5 bases, leaving 4 bases between the germline ends. The DNA of the CDR3 is TGTGCCAGCAGCTTAGCAGCGGAGACCCAGTACTTC. It specifies CASSLAAETQYF. The full variable domain, its missing parts supplied by reference TRBV7-9 and TRBJ2-5, is DTGVSQNPRHKITKRGQNVTFRCDPISEHNRLYWYRQTLGQGPEFLTYFQNEAQLEKSRLLSDRFSAERPKGSFSTLEIQRTEQGDSAMYLCASSLAAETQYFGPGTRLLVL.

This chain joins TRBV7-2 and TRBJ2-5; 8 positions agree with TRBD2. Per germline, CDR1 SGHTA and CDR2 FQGNSA. Trimming cost V 1 base and J 5 bases; bases outside gene matches: 6. This CDR3 region has 15 residues. CDR3 region: CASSLDGGAWETQYF. CDR3 bases: TGTGCCAGCAGCTTAGACGGGGGGGCTTGGGAGACCCAGTACTTC.

The J gene is TRBJ2-1, the V gene TRBV10-1, with TRBD2 matching 9 bases. Unmatched junction bases numbered 7, after V lost 2 bases and J lost 8 bases. This CDR3 contains 15 residues. CDR1 is WNHNN and CDR2 is SYGVQD in the germline V gene (reference sequence). CDR3 in DNA: TGCGCCAGCAGTGAGGCGGGTAGCGGGGGAGATGAGCAGTTCTTC. It specifies CASSEAGSGGDEQFF.

V gene TRBV9 combines with J gene TRBJ2-5; TRBD2 might be the D (5 bases). V was clipped by 3 bases and J by 0 bases, with 9 bases between them. Germline values: CDR1 SGDLS, CDR2 YYNGEE. The CDR3 has 14 amino acids. Written as DNA, the CDR3 is TGTGCCAGCAGCGACGGGGTATACCAAGAGACCCAGTACTTC. The encoded protein is CASSDGVYQETQYF.

There are a few counts of this clone. This sequence joins TRBV21-1 and TRBJ1-5. TRBV21-1 represents a pseudogene. The CDR3 spans 12 residues. The CDR3 here is CASTITLQPQHF. The CDR3, as DNA: TGTGCCAGCACCATTACCCTTCAGCCCCAGCATTTT.

Concerning this clone itself: The sample carries other DNA sequences with the same CDR3. The V gene is TRBV11-3, the J gene TRBJ2-2, with 10 bases that match TRBD1. Trimming at V came to 2 bases and at J to 6 bases, leaving 6 bases not matched to a gene. The CDR3 totals 16 residues. Germline V gene data show CDR1 as SGHNT and CDR2 as YENEEA. CDR3 DNA: TGTGCCAGCAGCTTACGGGGGGACAGGGGTGCCGGGGAGCTGTTTTTT. Protein product: CASSLRGDRGAGELFF.

The chain employs TRBV7-3 and TRBJ1-2, with a possible D match to TRBD1 (6 bases). This CDR3 is built from 14 residues. Trimming pared 5 bases from V and 8 bases from J, leaving 18 bases between. Germline loops: CDR1 SGHTA, CDR2 FQGTGA. This chain's CDR3 is CASSPNRDRRGYTF. Here the CDR3 DNA reads TGTGCCAGCAGCCCGAACAGGGATCGGAGGGGCTACACCTTC.

The rearrangement uses TRBV7-6 and TRBJ1-5; D remains ambiguous. The length of the CDR3 is 13 residues. The germline gives CDR1 SGHVS, CDR2 FNYEAQ. Trimming took 2 bases from V and 3 from J, leaving 5 bases between them. This chain's CDR3 is CASSLSANQPQHF. The CDR3 region has the DNA TGTGCCAGCAGCTTATCGGCCAATCAGCCCCAGCATTTT.

This clone has more than one count but fewer than ten. The chain recombines TRBV19 with TRBJ2-1; maybe TRBD2 (6 bases). CDR3 length equals 11 residues. CDR1 and CDR2 (germline): LNHDA, SQIVND (reference sequence). Trimming stripped 3 bases from V and 11 bases from J, with 8 bases between. CDR3: CASSMRDQQFF. CDR3 DNA sequence: TGTGCCAGTAGTATGCGGGACCAGCAGTTCTTC.

The chain recombines TRBV11-2 with TRBJ2-5; D unclear. V dropped 0 bases and J dropped 5 bases, with 4 bases sitting between them. The germline V gene has CDR1 SGHAT and CDR2 FQNNGV. The CDR3 is 12 residues long. CDR3 sequence (DNA): TGTGCCAGCAGCTTAGATCGGGAGACCCAGTACTTC. Its translation: CASSLDRETQYF.

This clone has only one observation. V usage is TRBV6-5 and J usage is TRBJ2-7; 9 bases agree with TRBD1. This CDR3 spans 14 amino acids. V shed 6 bases, J shed 3 bases, and the junction held 6 bases outside the gene matches. Per germline, CDR1 MNHEY and CDR2 SVGAGI. Here the CDR3 reads CASSLTGQGYEQYF. CDR3 coding DNA: TGTGCCAGCAGCCTAACGGGACAGGGCTACGAGCAGTACTTC.

The V call is TRBV10-3, the J call TRBJ1-1; D unresolved. The V end lost 1 base, the J end lost 2 bases, and 2 bases lay between the germline ends. The CDR3 runs 12 residues. CDR1 is ENHRY, CDR2 SYGVKD, per germline. This CDR3 reads CAISEFNTEAFF. The CDR3 DNA is TGTGCCATCAGTGAGTTTAACACTGAAGCTTTCTTT.

The rearrangement joins TRBV7-2 to TRBJ1-6, with TRBD1 identical over 7 bases. The CDR3 length is 17 residues. V gave up 5 bases and J gave up 7 bases; unmatched junction bases: 14. CDR1 and CDR2 from the germline V gene are SGHTA and FQGNSA. For the CDR3, the DNA is TGTGCCAGCAGCCCCCGGACAGGAGACACTATAAATTCACCCCTCCACTTT. Translated: CASSPRTGDTINSPLHF.

This chain links TRBV19 with TRBJ1-4, with a weak D call TRBD1 (6 bases). Germline CDR1 LNHDA, CDR2 SQIVND (reference sequence). CDR3 size: 15 residues. V lost 0 bases to trimming and J lost 5 bases, with 10 bases between them. CDR3 in amino acids: CASSIDLGANEKLFF. CDR3 bases: TGTGCCAGTAGTATAGATCTGGGGGCAAATGAAAAACTGTTTTTT.

The chain couples TRBV3-1 (or the pseudogene TRBV3-2) to TRBJ2-3; 10 bases agree with TRBD2. J was trimmed by 4 bases and V by 2 bases; bases with no gene match: 15. CDR3 length equals 19 residues. Germline values: CDR1 LGHDT, CDR2 YNNKEL (reference sequence). CDR3 protein: CASSQRMGAGGLFPDTQYF. For the CDR3, the DNA is TGTGCCAGCAGCCAACGGATGGGAGCGGGGGGGCTATTCCCAGATACGCAGTATTTT.

The rearrangement joins TRBV29-1 to TRBJ2-4; possibly TRBD1 for D (5 bases). Trimming pared 7 bases from V and 4 bases from J, leaving 11 bases between. Germline V gene lookup returns CDR1 SQVTM and CDR2 ANQGSEA. This CDR3 is built from 12 residues. CDR3 amino acids: CSAAPGKNIQYF. In DNA, the CDR3 is TGCAGCGCCGCCCCAGGGAAAAACATTCAGTACTTC.

The chain uses TRBV5-1 and TRBJ2-3; 14 bases agree with TRBD2. The CDR3 has 17 residues. With 4 bases clipped from V and 6 bases from J, the junction kept 10 bases outside the gene matches. CDR1 SGHRS and CDR2 YFSETQ come from the germline V gene. CDR3 residues: CASSPRLAGGSRDTQYF. CDR3 coding DNA: TGCGCCAGCAGCCCCCGACTAGCGGGGGGGAGCAGGGATACGCAGTATTTT.

This chain uses TRBV7-2 with TRBJ1-1; D uncertain. V was pared by 5 bases and J by 1 base, with 17 bases between. This CDR3 has 16 amino acids. Germline values: CDR1 SGHTA, CDR2 FQGNSA. Here the CDR3 reads CASSMSSGVGNTEAFF. CDR3 nucleotides: TGTGCCAGCAGCATGTCTAGCGGGGTAGGGAACACTGAAGCTTTCTTT.

The rearrangement links TRBV18 to TRBJ1-1; D unclear. The CDR3 spans 14 residues. Trimming pared 3 bases from V and 0 bases from J, leaving 8 bases between. Per germline, CDR1 KGHSH and CDR2 LQKENI. In DNA form, the CDR3 reads TGTGCCAGCTCACCTACGGGTATGAACACTGAAGCTTTCTTT. Residues: CASSPTGMNTEAFF.